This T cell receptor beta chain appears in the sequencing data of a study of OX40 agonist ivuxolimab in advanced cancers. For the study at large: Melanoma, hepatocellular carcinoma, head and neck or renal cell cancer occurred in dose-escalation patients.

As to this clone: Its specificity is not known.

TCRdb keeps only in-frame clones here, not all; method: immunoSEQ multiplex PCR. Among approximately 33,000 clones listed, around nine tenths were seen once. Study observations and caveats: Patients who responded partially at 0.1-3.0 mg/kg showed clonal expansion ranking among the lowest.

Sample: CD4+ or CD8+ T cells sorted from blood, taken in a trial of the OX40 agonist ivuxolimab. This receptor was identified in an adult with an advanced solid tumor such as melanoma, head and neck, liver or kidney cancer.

The CDR3 coding sequence is TGTGCCAGCAGTTTTACAGGGTATTACGAGCAGTACTTC. Protein sequence: CASSFTGYYEQYF. The V gene is TRBV27, the J gene TRBJ2-7; the D gene is possibly TRBD1 (6 bases). CDR3 size: 13 residues. The V and J ends lost 3 bases and 4 bases respectively, with 10 bases between them. CDR1 and CDR2 (germline): MNHEY, SMNVEV (reference sequence).